Detailed here is one TCR beta chain. The data originate from a study of blood T cell repertoires in COVID-19. Study background: Sites across the United States, Italy and Spain contributed samples from acute and convalescent COVID-19. T cells, B-cell-depleted T cells, or PBMCs supplied cDNA or gDNA.

Per the study methods: Scientists estimated how many nucleated cells there were by amplifying reference gene primers. The protocol was immunoSEQ multiplex PCR, while the TCRdb copy is restricted to in-frame clones and leaves out a portion. That table gives V, J and clone size, and the DNA gave D and trimming. The sample yields around 120,000 clones, about 89% seen once. The CDR3 runs 15 residues. Material for sequencing was peripheral blood. The TCR comes from a woman aged 70 to 79 with acute or convalescent COVID-19. The V call is TRBV21-1, the J call TRBJ2-7; the D call of TRBD2 is as the table states it, not checked on the DNA. TRBV21-1 has pseudogene status. The CDR3 loop reads CASTTSGGFDYEQYF. CDR3 nucleotide sequence: TGTGCCAGCACAACTAGCGGGGGGTTCGATTACGAGCAGTACTTC.